This T cell receptor beta chain stems from a study of shared clonotypes between healthy human individuals. Terminally differentiated effector memory CD45RA+ cells were excluded by CCR7 positive selection of CD45RO-negative cells. V was clipped by 3 bases and J by 0 bases; unmatched bases: 10. Per germline, CDR1 SNHLY and CDR2 FYNNEI. The CDR3 contains 17 residues. Concerning this clone: Its specificity is not known.

Here immunoSEQ multiplex PCR was the method, and the copy in TCRdb shows in-frame clones only, minus some. This sample yields around 2.1 million clones, of which about 92% are seen a single time; around 1.7% belongs to the top ten. Study-level points and caveats: Clonotypes which were not shared had lower generation probabilities than clonotypes that all four donors shared. Rarefaction showed sorted-subset sequencing was incomplete despite large depth.

The gene calls are TRBV2 and TRBJ2-7; 8 bases map to TRBD1. Sample: naive CD8+ T cells from PBMCs. This sequence was found in a young man in good health. Some clones in this sample may be carry-over from other donors' samples. For the CDR3, the DNA is TGTGCCAGCAGTGACGGCAGGGGGCTGGGGTTCTCCTACGAGCAGTACTTC. Its protein is CASSDGRGLGFSYEQYF.